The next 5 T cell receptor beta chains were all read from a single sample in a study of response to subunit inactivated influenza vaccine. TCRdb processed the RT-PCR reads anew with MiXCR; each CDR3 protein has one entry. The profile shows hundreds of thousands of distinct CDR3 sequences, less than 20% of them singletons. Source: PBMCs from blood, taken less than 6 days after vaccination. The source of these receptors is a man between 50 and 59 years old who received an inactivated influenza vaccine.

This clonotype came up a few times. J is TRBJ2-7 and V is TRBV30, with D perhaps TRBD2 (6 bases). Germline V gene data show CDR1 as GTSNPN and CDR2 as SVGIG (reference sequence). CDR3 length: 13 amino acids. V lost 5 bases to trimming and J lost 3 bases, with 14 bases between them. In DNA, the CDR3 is TGTGCCTGGGGTATTGGGACTCACTACGAGCAGTACTTC. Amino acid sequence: CAWGIGTHYEQYF.

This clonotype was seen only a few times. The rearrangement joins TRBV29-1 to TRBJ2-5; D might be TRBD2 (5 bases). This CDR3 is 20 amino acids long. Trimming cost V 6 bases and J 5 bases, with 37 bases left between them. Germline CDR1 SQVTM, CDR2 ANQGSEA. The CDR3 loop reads CSVAQLNPSRVRVFGETQYF. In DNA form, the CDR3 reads TGCAGCGTCGCTCAGTTAAACCCTTCACGGGTGAGGGTTTTCGGGGAGACCCAGTACTTC.

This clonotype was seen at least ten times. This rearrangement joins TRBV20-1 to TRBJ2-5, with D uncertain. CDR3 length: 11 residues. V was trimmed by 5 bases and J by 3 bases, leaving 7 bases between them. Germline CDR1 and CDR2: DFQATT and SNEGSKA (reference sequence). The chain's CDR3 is CSALAEETQYF. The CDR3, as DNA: TGCAGTGCTCTCGCGGAAGAGACCCAGTACTTC.

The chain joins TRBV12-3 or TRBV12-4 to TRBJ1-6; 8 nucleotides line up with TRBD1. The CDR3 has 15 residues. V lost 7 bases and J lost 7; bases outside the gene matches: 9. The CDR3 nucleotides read TGTGCCAGCACCAACATACAGGGGGGCAATTCACCCCTCCACTTT. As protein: CASTNIQGGNSPLHF.

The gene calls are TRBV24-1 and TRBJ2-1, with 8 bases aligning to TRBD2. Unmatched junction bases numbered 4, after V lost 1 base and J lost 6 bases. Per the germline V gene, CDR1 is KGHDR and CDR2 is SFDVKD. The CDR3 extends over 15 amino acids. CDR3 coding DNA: TGTGCCACCAGTGATTTTCGGGAGGGCCTCAATGAGCAGTTCTTC. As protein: CATSDFREGLNEQFF.